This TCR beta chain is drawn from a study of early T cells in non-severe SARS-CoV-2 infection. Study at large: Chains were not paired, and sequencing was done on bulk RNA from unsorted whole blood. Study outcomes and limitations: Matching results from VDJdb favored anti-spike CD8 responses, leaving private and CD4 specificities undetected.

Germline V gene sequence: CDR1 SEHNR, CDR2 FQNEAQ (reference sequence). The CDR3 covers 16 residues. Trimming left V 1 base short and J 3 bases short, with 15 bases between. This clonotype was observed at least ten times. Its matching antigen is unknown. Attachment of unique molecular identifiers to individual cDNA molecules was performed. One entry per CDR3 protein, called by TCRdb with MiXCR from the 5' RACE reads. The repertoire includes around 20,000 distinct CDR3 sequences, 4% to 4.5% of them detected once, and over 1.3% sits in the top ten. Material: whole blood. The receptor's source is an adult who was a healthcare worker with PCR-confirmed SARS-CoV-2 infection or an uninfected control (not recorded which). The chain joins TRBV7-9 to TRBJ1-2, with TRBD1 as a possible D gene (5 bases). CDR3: CASSLETSDNYYGYTF. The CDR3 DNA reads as TGTGCCAGCAGCTTAGAGACTTCGGACAATTACTATGGCTACACCTTC.